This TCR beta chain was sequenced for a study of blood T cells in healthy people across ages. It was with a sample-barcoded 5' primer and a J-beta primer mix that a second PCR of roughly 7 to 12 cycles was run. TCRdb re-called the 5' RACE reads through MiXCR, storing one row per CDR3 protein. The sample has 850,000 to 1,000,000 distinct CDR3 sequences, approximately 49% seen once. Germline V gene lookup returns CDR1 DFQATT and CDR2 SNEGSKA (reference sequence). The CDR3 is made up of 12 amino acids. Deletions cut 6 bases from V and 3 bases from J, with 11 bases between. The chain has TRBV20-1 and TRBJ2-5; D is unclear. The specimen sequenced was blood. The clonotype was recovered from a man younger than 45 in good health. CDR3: CSAETDKETQYF. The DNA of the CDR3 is TGCAGTGCCGAGACGGATAAAGAGACCCAGTACTTC.